The 18 T cell receptor beta chains listed next were all sequenced from one sample in a study of OX40 agonist ivuxolimab in advanced cancers. Assay: immunoSEQ multiplex PCR; the TCRdb copy retains only in-frame clones and omits some. This table holds about 45,000 clones, roughly four fifths found once. The source material was CD4+ or CD8+ T cells sorted from blood, sampled in a trial of the OX40 agonist ivuxolimab. The receptors shown here come from an adult with an advanced solid tumor such as melanoma, head and neck, liver or kidney cancer.

This clone occurred a few times. This chain links TRBV30 with TRBJ1-5; 8 bases map to TRBD1. This CDR3 is built from 14 residues. Trimming cost V 2 bases and J 4 bases; bases outside gene matches: 4. From germline, CDR1 is GTSNPN and CDR2 SVGIG (reference sequence). The CDR3 loop reads CAWSSGTGNQPQHF. The CDR3 DNA reads as TGTGCCTGGAGTTCGGGGACAGGTAATCAGCCCCAGCATTTT.

This chain links TRBV27 with TRBJ1-5; tentative D call: TRBD1 (5 bases). The V end was cut by 10 bases, the J end by 6 bases, with 22 bases between. The CDR3 has 15 amino acids. CDR1 and CDR2 from the germline V gene are MNHEY and SMNVEV (reference sequence). As DNA, the CDR3 is TGTGCCACCAAATCAGGGCGAGTTATAGGTCAGCCCCAGCATTTT. It yields the protein CATKSGRVIGQPQHF.

In its sample, this clone was seen a few times. As DNA, the CDR3 is TGTGCCAGCAGTCGCGGGAGGCCAGATACGCAGTATTTT. The encoded protein is CASSRGRPDTQYF. The genes are TRBV27 and TRBJ2-3; 8 bases are shared with TRBD2. Germline trimming cut 5 bases from V and 4 bases from J; bases unmatched to any gene: 2. CDR1 is MNHEY, CDR2 SMNVEV, per germline (reference sequence). The CDR3 is 13 amino acids.

The chain couples TRBV10-3 to TRBJ2-1, with 11 bases identical to TRBD2. Trimming took 11 bases from V and 0 from J; bases not matched to a gene: 12. This CDR3 comprises 17 residues. CDR1 is ENHRY and CDR2 is SYGVKD in the germline V gene. The CDR3 sequence is CALSRTSGSNSYNEQFF. CDR3 nucleotide sequence: TGTGCCCTCTCGAGAACTAGCGGGAGTAACTCCTACAATGAGCAGTTCTTC.

The chain joins TRBV7-9 to TRBJ2-5, with D possibly matching TRBD2 (6 bases). From germline, CDR1 is SEHNR and CDR2 FQNEAQ (reference sequence). V was shortened by 3 bases and J by 5 bases, with 16 bases between the two germline ends. The CDR3 is made up of 15 amino acids. The DNA of the CDR3 is TGTGCCAGCAGCTTGCTGGGGGACTCGGAGGAGACCCAGTACTTC. It translates to CASSLLGDSEETQYF.

The chain links TRBV5-1 to TRBJ1-1; possible D gene TRBD1, 6 bases. This CDR3 has 15 amino acids. The V end lost 2 bases, the J end lost 1 base, and 12 bases lay between the germline ends. Germline CDR1 is SGHRS and CDR2 is YFSETQ. As DNA, the CDR3 is TGCGCCAGCAGCTTCCTTGGGGGCCAGAACACTGAAGCTTTCTTT. Protein product: CASSFLGGQNTEAFF.

This clone was recorded once. This chain connects TRBV7-9 to TRBJ2-7, with a tentative D call TRBD1 (6 bases). Germline lookup yields CDR1 SEHNR and CDR2 FQNEAQ (reference sequence). The CDR3 loop spans 12 amino acids. Trimming took 5 bases from V and 4 from J, leaving 9 bases between them. CDR3 coding DNA: TGTGCCAGCAGCCGGACAGAATACGAGCAGTACTTC. It codes for CASSRTEYEQYF. The variable domain in full, completed from reference TRBV7-9 and TRBJ2-7, reads DTGVSQNPRHKITKRGQNVTFRCDPISEHNRLYWYRQTLGQGPEFLTYFQNEAQLEKSRLLSDRFSAERPKGSFSTLEIQRTEQGDSAMYLCASSRTEYEQYFGPGTRLTVT.

DNA for the CDR3: TGTGCCAGCTCTCTCAAGGACAGAGCCCAAGAGACCCAGTACTTC. Its protein product is CASSLKDRAQETQYF. The V gene is TRBV18, the J gene TRBJ2-5; tentatively, D is TRBD1 (6 bases). The germline CDR1 and CDR2 sequences are KGHSH and LQKENI. V was pared by 6 bases and J by 1 base, with 15 bases between. The CDR3 totals 15 residues.

CDR3 amino acids: CAISEGTSGGVRMTQYF. The CDR3 DNA is TGTGCCATCAGTGAAGGGACTAGCGGGGGAGTACGTATGACCCAGTACTTC. This chain links TRBV10-3 with TRBJ2-5, with 14 bases lining up with TRBD2. The CDR3 loop spans 17 amino acids. The V gene's germline CDR1 is ENHRY and CDR2 SYGVKD. V trimming: 3 bases; J trimming: 7 bases; junction bases outside the gene matches: 10.

The chain links TRBV6-5 to TRBJ1-5; D gene unclear. Germline V gives CDR1 MNHEY, CDR2 SVGAGI. V was shortened by 2 bases and J by 4 bases, with 15 bases between the two germline ends. The CDR3 contains 16 residues. The CDR3 DNA reads as TGTGCCAGCAGTTACCTTTGGGCTCCTGGTAATCAGCCCCAGCATTTT. It specifies CASSYLWAPGNQPQHF.

This rearrangement joins TRBV21-1 to TRBJ1-2; the table names TRBD1, a call not compared with the DNA. TRBV21-1 is a documented pseudogene. The CDR3 is made up of 14 amino acids. The CDR3 spells CASSKEGQGDGYTF. CDR3 DNA: TGTGCCAGCAGCAAAGAAGGACAGGGGGATGGCTACACCTTC.

The CDR3: CASSPPGQGWRAFF. The DNA of the CDR3 is TGTGCCAGCAGCCCCCCGGGACAGGGGTGGAGAGCTTTCTTT. The chain combines TRBV28 with TRBJ1-1; 10 positions agree with TRBD1. Germline CDR1 reads MDHEN; CDR2 reads SYDVKM. V lost 6 bases to trimming and J lost 10 bases; unmatched junction nucleotides: 11. This CDR3 has 14 amino acids.

The chain is built from TRBV7-6 and TRBJ2-7, with no clear D. V dropped 3 bases and J dropped 5 bases, with 8 bases sitting between them. The germline V gene has CDR1 SGHVS and CDR2 FNYEAQ. The CDR3 runs 12 residues. Here the CDR3 reads CASSLGSNEQYF. The CDR3 DNA is TGTGCCAGCAGCTTGGGTTCGAACGAGCAGTACTTC.

This clone was seen a few times. The rearrangement uses TRBV2 and TRBJ1-5; 7 bases are shared with TRBD1. V lost 1 base to trimming and J lost 6 bases; unmatched junction nucleotides: 3. This CDR3 is built from 14 residues. Germline CDR1 is SNHLY and CDR2 is FYNNEI. CDR3 sequence reads: CASSEGGGFQPQHF. The CDR3 region has the DNA TGTGCCAGCAGTGAAGGAGGGGGCTTTCAGCCCCAGCATTTT.

V and J are TRBV5-1 and TRBJ1-1, with a possible D match to TRBD1 (5 bases). The V gene's germline CDR1 is SGHRS and CDR2 YFSETQ. The V and J ends lost 5 bases and 3 bases respectively, with 14 bases between them. The CDR3 is made up of 14 amino acids. The CDR3 here is CASSQAGQDTEAFF. The CDR3 nucleotides are TGCGCCAGCAGTCAGGCGGGGCAGGACACTGAAGCTTTCTTT.

The rearrangement uses TRBV28 and TRBJ2-5; D might be TRBD2 (7 bases). V gave up 2 bases and J gave up 9 bases, with 19 bases separating them. CDR1 and CDR2 (germline): MDHEN, SYDVKM. The CDR3 has 15 residues. Written as DNA, the CDR3 is TGTGCCAGCAGTTTAGGGGGGGGGCCGTCGTTTGCCCAGTACTTC. This translates into CASSLGGGPSFAQYF.

The J gene is TRBJ2-5, the V gene TRBV9; D not certain. The CDR3 runs 12 residues. Germline CDR1 reads SGDLS; CDR2 reads YYNGEE. The germline V and J ends were trimmed by 2 bases and 3 bases, with 5 bases remaining between them. Here the CDR3 DNA reads TGTGCCAGCAGCGTCTCGGAAGAGACCCAGTACTTC. Residues: CASSVSEETQYF.

V gene TRBV18 combines with J gene TRBJ2-3; D is uncertain. V lost 0 bases and J lost 5, with 9 bases in between. This CDR3 is built from 14 residues. Germline V gene sequence: CDR1 KGHSH, CDR2 LQKENI. This CDR3 is CASSPPISRDTQYF. CDR3 DNA sequence: TGTGCCAGCTCACCACCGATTAGCCGAGATACGCAGTATTTT.